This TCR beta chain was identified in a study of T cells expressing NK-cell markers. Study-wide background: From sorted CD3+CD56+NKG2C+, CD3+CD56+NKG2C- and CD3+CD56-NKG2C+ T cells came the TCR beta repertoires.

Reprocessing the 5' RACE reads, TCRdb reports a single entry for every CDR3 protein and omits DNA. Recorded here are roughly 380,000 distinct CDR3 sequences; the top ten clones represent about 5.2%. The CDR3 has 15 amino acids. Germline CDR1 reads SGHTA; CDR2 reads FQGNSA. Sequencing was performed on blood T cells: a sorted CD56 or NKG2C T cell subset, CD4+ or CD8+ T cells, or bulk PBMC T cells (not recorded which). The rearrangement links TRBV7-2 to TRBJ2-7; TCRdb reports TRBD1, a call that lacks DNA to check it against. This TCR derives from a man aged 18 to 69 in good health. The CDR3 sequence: CASSLRPRGSYEQYF.